The clone carrying this TCR beta chain was detected only a few times. The antigen is unknown. These data come from a study of T cells in Graves' hyperthyroidism and ophthalmopathy. Study-level points and caveats: The blood repertoire included most of the expanded thyroid clonotypes above 0.001. Ophthalmopathy was distinguished from stable hyperthyroidism by 13 V-J signatures.

Trimming left V 3 bases short and J 4 bases short, with 15 bases between. The CDR3 length is 14 residues. CDR1 and CDR2 (germline): DFQATT, SNEGSKA (reference sequence). Authors of the study amplified TCR beta CDR3 regions from RNA transcripts. The primer set for the first-round RT-PCR of the TCR CDR3 was HTBI. TCRdb independently ran MiXCR on the multiplex PCR reads; one entry per CDR3 protein. The table lists about 290,000 distinct CDR3 sequences, approximately 15% of them singletons, with roughly 53% in the top ten. Patients were excluded for uncontrolled infection, other autoimmune disease, pregnancy or lactation.

The material sequenced was blood. This chain links TRBV20-1 with TRBJ2-5; D is possibly TRBD1 or TRBD2 (6 bases each). This clonotype was sampled from a woman aged 60-70 years with Graves' ophthalmopathy. The CDR3 spells CSARAPGAGETQYF. CDR3 bases: TGCAGTGCTAGGGCCCCGGGGGCAGGAGAGACCCAGTACTTC.